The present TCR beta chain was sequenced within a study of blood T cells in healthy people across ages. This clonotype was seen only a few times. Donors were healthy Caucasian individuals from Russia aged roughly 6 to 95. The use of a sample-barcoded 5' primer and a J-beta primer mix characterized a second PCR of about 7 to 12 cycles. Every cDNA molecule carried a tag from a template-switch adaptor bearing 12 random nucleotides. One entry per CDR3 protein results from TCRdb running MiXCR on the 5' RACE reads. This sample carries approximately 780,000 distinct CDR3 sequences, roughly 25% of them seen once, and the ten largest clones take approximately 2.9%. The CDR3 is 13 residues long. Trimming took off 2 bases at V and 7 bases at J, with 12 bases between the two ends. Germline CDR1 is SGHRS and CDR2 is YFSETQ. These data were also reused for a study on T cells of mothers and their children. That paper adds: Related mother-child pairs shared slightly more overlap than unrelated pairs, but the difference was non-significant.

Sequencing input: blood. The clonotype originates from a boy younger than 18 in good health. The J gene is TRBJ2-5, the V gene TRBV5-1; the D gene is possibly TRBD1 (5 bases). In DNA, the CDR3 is TGCGCCAGCAGCTTACAGGTATTCCGGACCCAGTACTTC. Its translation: CASSLQVFRTQYF.